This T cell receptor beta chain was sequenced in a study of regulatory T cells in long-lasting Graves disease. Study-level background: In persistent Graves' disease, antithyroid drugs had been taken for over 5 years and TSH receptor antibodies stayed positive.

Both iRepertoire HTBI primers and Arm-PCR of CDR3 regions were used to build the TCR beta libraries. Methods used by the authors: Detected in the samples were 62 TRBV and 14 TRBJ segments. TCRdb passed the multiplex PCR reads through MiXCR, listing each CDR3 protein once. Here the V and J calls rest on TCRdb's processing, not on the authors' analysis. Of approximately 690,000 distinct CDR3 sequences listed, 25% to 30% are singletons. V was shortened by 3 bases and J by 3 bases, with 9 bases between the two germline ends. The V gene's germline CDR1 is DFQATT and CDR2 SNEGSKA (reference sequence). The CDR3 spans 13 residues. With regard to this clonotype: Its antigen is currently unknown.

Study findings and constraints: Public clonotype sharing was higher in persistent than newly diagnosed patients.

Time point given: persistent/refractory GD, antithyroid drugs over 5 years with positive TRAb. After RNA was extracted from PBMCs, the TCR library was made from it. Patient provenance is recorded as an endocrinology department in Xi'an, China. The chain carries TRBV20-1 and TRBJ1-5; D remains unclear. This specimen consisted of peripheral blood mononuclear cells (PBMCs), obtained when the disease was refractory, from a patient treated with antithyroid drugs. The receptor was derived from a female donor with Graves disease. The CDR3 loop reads CSASGQYNQPQHF. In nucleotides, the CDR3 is TGCAGTGCTAGTGGGCAGTACAATCAGCCCCAGCATTTT.